This TCR beta chain was sequenced for a study of blood T cells in healthy people across ages. A J-beta primer mix and a sample-barcoded 5' primer were used in a second PCR of about 7 to 12 cycles. A single record per CDR3 protein comes from TCRdb applying MiXCR to the 5' RACE reads. Of some 780,000 distinct CDR3 sequences listed, roughly 56% are singletons. The CDR3 is 12 residues long. Per the germline V gene, CDR1 is MNHNS and CDR2 is SASEGT. V lost 4 bases to trimming and J lost 8 bases, with 11 bases between them. J is TRBJ1-2 and V is TRBV6-1, with a tentative D call TRBD1 (5 bases). The receptor comes from a man aged 40-55 years in good health. Sequenced sample: blood. The CDR3 nucleotides read TGTGCCAGCAGTGCCGGGGCTTGGGGCTACACCTTC. This translates into CASSAGAWGYTF.